This is a list of T cell receptor beta chains from one sample in a study of regulatory T cells in long-lasting Graves disease. TCRdb re-called the multiplex PCR reads through MiXCR, storing one row per CDR3 protein. Of 350,000 to 550,000 distinct CDR3 sequences in the sample, 14% to 15% were seen once. These same records also appear under a second study, on T cells in Graves' hyperthyroidism and ophthalmopathy.

The material sequenced was peripheral blood mononuclear cells (PBMCs), taken at new diagnosis, from a patient treated with antithyroid drugs. These receptors originate from a young woman with Graves disease. The CDR3 runs from the conserved cysteine through the conserved F or W. D genes are given only for firm matches. Clone size is given for some rows only: seen once, a few or many times, or a class if the clone is expanded.

size: many
V: TRBV5-1
J: TRBJ1-1
D: TRBD1
DNA: TGCGCCAGCAGCCCTTTCTCAGGGGGCCTGAACACTGAAGCTTTCTTT
CDR3: CASSPFSGGLNTEAFF

size: many
V: TRBV9
J: TRBJ2-7
D: TRBD2
DNA: TGTGCCAGCAGCCCGGGACTAGCGACCTCCTACGAGCAGTACTTC
CDR3: CASSPGLATSYEQYF

size: few
V: TRBV29-1
J: TRBJ1-2
D: NA
DNA: TGCAGCGTTGAAGAAGTGATTCGAGGGGGCTACACCTTC
CDR3: CSVEEVIRGGYTF

size: many
V: TRBV9
J: TRBJ2-3
D: NA
DNA: TGTGCCAGCAGCGTAGGAGTTCCAGATACGCAGTATTTT
CDR3: CASSVGVPDTQYF

size: NA
V: TRBV6-5
J: TRBJ2-7
D: NA
DNA: TGTGCCAGCAGTTACTCGAATTATGGGGCTAGCCCCACCTACGAGCAGTACTTC
CDR3: CASSYSNYGASPTYEQYF

size: NA
V: TRBV19
J: TRBJ1-4
D: TRBD1
DNA: TGTGCCAGTAGTATTCAGGGGGCGAAGGGTGAAAAACTGTTTTTT
CDR3: CASSIQGAKGEKLFF

size: few
V: TRBV20-1
J: TRBJ2-7
D: NA
DNA: TGCAGTGCTAGAGATAAGGGGCAAAGCTCCTACGAGCAGTACTTC
CDR3: CSARDKGQSSYEQYF

size: many
V: TRBV18
J: TRBJ1-1
D: NA
DNA: TGTGCCAGCTCACCGAGGGCCCAAAACACTGAAGCTTTCTTT
CDR3: CASSPRAQNTEAFF

size: many
V: TRBV5-1
J: TRBJ2-1
D: NA
DNA: TGCGCCAGCAGCCTACAGACAGTGACTTCCTACAATGAGCAGTTCTTC
CDR3: CASSLQTVTSYNEQFF

size: NA
V: TRBV2
J: TRBJ2-1
D: TRBD2
DNA: TGTGCCAGCAGCGCTCCCGGGACTACCTTCGAGCAGTTCTTC
CDR3: CASSAPGTTFEQFF

size: NA
V: TRBV19
J: TRBJ1-1
D: NA
DNA: TGTGCCAGTAGTATAGCTTTGTCGGCTGAAGCTTTCTTT
CDR3: CASSIALSAEAFF

size: many
V: TRBV5-5
J: TRBJ2-7
D: NA
DNA: TGTGCCAGCAGCTTCGGGGCCAGCCTCCCCCCGGGGGAGCAGTACTTC
CDR3: CASSFGASLPPGEQYF

size: many
V: TRBV2
J: TRBJ2-1
D: NA
DNA: TGTGCCAGCAAGGACTACTCCTACAATGAGCAGTTCTTC
CDR3: CASKDYSYNEQFF

size: few
V: TRBV19
J: TRBJ2-1
D: TRBD2
DNA: TGTGCCAGTAGTATATGGCTAGCGGGAGAGAGAAATGAGCAGTTCTTC
CDR3: CASSIWLAGERNEQFF

size: few
V: TRBV5-5
J: TRBJ2-7
D: NA
DNA: TGTGCCAGCAGCTTGAACATGGGCTCCTACGAGCAGTACTTC
CDR3: CASSLNMGSYEQYF

size: many
V: TRBV18
J: TRBJ2-1
D: TRBD2
DNA: TGTGCCAGCTCACCTTCTAGCGGGATTGTAGTTGAGCAGTTCTTC
CDR3: CASSPSSGIVVEQFF

size: many
V: TRBV20-1
J: TRBJ2-7
D: NA
DNA: TGCAGTGCCCAGCCGTCTACAGCATTGGGCACCTACGAGCAGTACTTC
CDR3: CSAQPSTALGTYEQYF

size: many
V: TRBV20-1
J: TRBJ2-4
D: TRBD1
DNA: TGCAGTGCTAGTAGTGGACAGGGGAACAAAAACATTCAGTACTTC
CDR3: CSASSGQGNKNIQYF

size: many
V: TRBV7-8
J: TRBJ1-1
D: TRBD1
DNA: TGTGCCAGCAGCGGCAGACAGGGTCTGTATACTGAAGCTTTCTTT
CDR3: CASSGRQGLYTEAFF

size: few
V: TRBV10-1
J: TRBJ2-1
D: TRBD2
DNA: TGCGCCAGCGGGACTAGCGGGAGTAATCATGAGCAGTTCTTC
CDR3: CASGTSGSNHEQFF